Listed below are T cell receptor beta chains from one sample, sequenced in a study of immune heterogeneity within non-small cell lung tumors. TCRdb reprocessed the multiplex PCR reads with MiXCR, giving one entry per CDR3 protein. The sample records around 12,000 distinct CDR3 sequences, just under 30% being singletons. The sequenced sample was lung tumor tissue. These receptors all stem from a woman between 45 and 65 years old with non-small cell lung cancer. The CDR3 runs from the conserved cysteine through the conserved F or W. D genes are given only for firm matches. The listing skips clone size in some rows; elsewhere it reads once, few, many or a size class.

TRBV12-5	-	TRBJ2-3	TRBD2	CASGLAGGGATDTQYF	TGTGCTAGTGGTTTGGCTGGCGGGGGGGCTACAGATACGCAGTATTTT
TRBV6-1	medium-sized	TRBJ1-6	-	CASSLTTWNSPLHF	TGTGCCAGCAGTCTGACCACTTGGAATTCACCCCTCCACTTT
TRBV30	medium-sized	TRBJ2-7	TRBD1	CAWSPAGTGMRGQYF	TGTGCCTGGAGTCCCGCTGGGACAGGGATGCGGGGGCAGTACTTC
TRBV25-1	medium-sized	TRBJ2-1	-	CASSRLYNEQFF	TGTGCCAGCAGCCGTCTTTACAATGAGCAGTTCTTC
TRBV19	once	TRBJ1-2	-	CASSPNLGWAGTNYGYTF	TGTGCCAGTAGCCCAAATTTAGGCTGGGCAGGGACTAACTATGGCTACACCTTC
TRBV15	medium-sized	TRBJ1-2	TRBD1	CATTQTGALSYGYTF	TGTGCCACCACCCAGACAGGGGCCCTCAGCTATGGCTACACCTTC
TRBV5-1	-	TRBJ2-1	TRBD2	CASSPPTSGNYEQFF	TGCGCCAGCAGCCCGCCGACTAGCGGGAATTATGAGCAGTTCTTC
TRBV7-2	-	TRBJ2-7	-	CASSLGGGEQYF	TGTGCCAGCAGCTTAGGTGGGGGCGAGCAGTACTTC
TRBV7-9	-	TRBJ1-1	-	CASTSSRSEAFF	TGTGCCAGCACCTCCTCCCGATCTGAAGCTTTCTTT
TRBV20-1	few	TRBJ2-3	-	CSASAFGRGRTDTQYF	TGCAGTGCTAGTGCATTTGGAAGGGGTAGGACAGATACGCAGTATTTT
TRBV19	-	TRBJ1-3	-	CASSIMTGNTIYF	TGTGCCAGTAGTATAATGACTGGAAACACCATATATTTT
TRBV5-1	medium-sized	TRBJ2-7	-	CASSLVTAGGSYEQYF	TGCGCCAGCAGCTTGGTTACAGCGGGTGGGTCCTACGAGCAGTACTTC
TRBV30	medium-sized	TRBJ2-7	TRBD2	CAWSLIQRGSYEQYF	TGTGCCTGGTCCCTAATTCAGCGGGGGAGCTACGAGCAGTACTTC
TRBV28	many	TRBJ1-2	-	CASSLLGNGYTF	TGTGCCAGCAGTTTATTGGGGAATGGCTACACCTTC
TRBV2	-	TRBJ1-5	-	CASSSTLNQPQHF	TGTGCCAGCAGCTCCACCCTCAATCAGCCCCAGCATTTT
TRBV4-1	many	TRBJ1-6	-	CASSQVGRSNSPLHF	TGCGCCAGCAGCCAAGTTGGGCGTTCTAATTCACCCCTCCACTTT
TRBV7-6	-	TRBJ1-6	-	CASSGYNNSPLHF	TGTGCCAGCTCGGGTTACAATAATTCACCCCTCCACTTT
TRBV4-1	-	TRBJ1-5	-	CASSQGWQANSNQPQHF	TGCGCCAGCAGCCAAGGGTGGCAGGCCAACAGCAATCAGCCCCAGCATTTT
TRBV30	-	TRBJ2-7	TRBD2	CAWTSGTSYEQYF	TGTGCCTGGACTAGCGGGACGTCCTACGAGCAGTACTTC
TRBV4-1	-	TRBJ1-2	TRBD1	CASSRPGGNYGYTF	TGCGCCAGCAGCAGGCCAGGGGGGAACTATGGCTACACCTTC
TRBV20-1	medium-sized	TRBJ2-7	TRBD1	CSARTGGTYEQYF	TGCAGTGCTCGGACAGGGGGCACCTACGAGCAGTACTTC
TRBV7-8	many	TRBJ2-7	TRBD2	CASGQVAGVAYEQYF	TGTGCCAGCGGCCAAGTAGCGGGAGTTGCCTACGAGCAGTACTTC
TRBV19	few	TRBJ2-1	-	CASSIDRVSPFNEQFF	TGTGCCAGTAGTATAGATCGAGTCTCACCCTTCAATGAGCAGTTCTTC
TRBV3-1	few	TRBJ1-2	TRBD1	CASRPPGQENSGYTF	TGTGCCAGCAGACCCCCGGGACAGGAGAATTCCGGCTACACCTTC
TRBV6-4	many	TRBJ2-2	TRBD2	CASSILSGRGTGELFF	TGTGCCAGCAGTATCCTGAGCGGGAGGGGAACCGGGGAGCTGTTTTTT
TRBV6-1	many	TRBJ2-7	TRBD1	CASSSTTGTSYEQYF	TGTGCCAGCAGTTCGACGACAGGGACCTCCTACGAGCAGTACTTC
TRBV7-9	few	TRBJ2-5	-	CASSLGGDLGETQYF	TGTGCCAGCAGCTTAGGCGGTGACCTAGGGGAGACCCAGTACTTC
TRBV14	many	TRBJ2-7	TRBD2	CASSQTSSGEQYF	TGTGCCAGCAGCCAGACCTCTAGCGGCGAGCAGTACTTC
TRBV16	few	TRBJ1-1	-	CASSLMGNTEAFF	TGTGCCAGCAGCCTAATGGGGAACACTGAAGCTTTCTTT
TRBV12-3/TRBV12-4	-	TRBJ1-3	-	CASTETVFYGNTIYF	TGTGCCAGCACCGAAACAGTTTTTTACGGAAACACCATATATTTT
TRBV27	many	TRBJ2-3	-	CASSSYTGYTDTQYF	TGTGCCAGCAGTTCTTATACAGGGTACACAGATACGCAGTATTTT
TRBV7-9	medium-sized	TRBJ2-7	TRBD1	CASSSTDRAPYGPEQYF	TGTGCCAGCAGCTCAACGGACAGGGCACCCTACGGGCCCGAGCAGTACTTC
TRBV29-1	many	TRBJ2-7	-	CSVGRSRGLYEQYF	TGCAGCGTTGGACGGAGCCGGGGTTTGTACGAGCAGTACTTC
TRBV27	many	TRBJ2-3	TRBD1	CASSPTGGHGTDTQYF	TGTGCCAGCAGTCCGACAGGGGGTCATGGCACAGATACGCAGTATTTT
TRBV18	few	TRBJ2-1	-	CASSPGIPVAWGEQFF	TGTGCCAGCTCACCGGGCATCCCGGTGGCATGGGGTGAGCAGTTCTTC
TRBV15	-	TRBJ2-5	-	CATSRDWGDQETQYF	TGTGCCACCAGCAGAGATTGGGGGGACCAAGAGACCCAGTACTTC
TRBV7-6	many	TRBJ1-6	-	CASSSVQGYNSPLHF	TGTGCCAGCAGCTCGGTCCAGGGTTATAATTCACCCCTCCACTTT
TRBV28	many	TRBJ1-1	-	CASSPPPSMNTEAFF	TGTGCCAGCAGCCCCCCACCGAGCATGAACACTGAAGCTTTCTTT
TRBV4-1	many	TRBJ1-2	TRBD1	CASSQVGQKTNYGYTF	TGCGCCAGCAGCCAAGTGGGACAGAAAACTAACTATGGCTACACCTTC
TRBV11-2	once	TRBJ1-1	TRBD1	CASSTRGQGAEAFF	TGTGCCAGCAGCACACGGGGACAGGGCGCCGAAGCTTTCTTT
TRBV20-1	few	TRBJ2-7	-	CSASYEQYF	TGCAGTGCCAGCTACGAGCAGTACTTC
TRBV15	few	TRBJ1-2	-	CATSTEGGDGYTF	TGTGCCACCTCGACAGAAGGTGGGGATGGCTACACCTTC
TRBV15	many	TRBJ2-7	TRBD1	CATSRVYGQGFEQYF	TGTGCCACCAGCAGAGTCTATGGACAGGGTTTCGAGCAGTACTTC
TRBV14	-	TRBJ1-2	-	CASSPAGGGPSYGYTF	TGTGCCAGCAGCCCCGCAGGAGGGGGGCCAAGCTATGGCTACACCTTC
TRBV28	-	TRBJ1-2	-	CASVPGGRDGYTF	TGTGCCAGCGTCCCCGGGGGGCGCGATGGCTACACCTTC
TRBV7-3	many	TRBJ2-2	TRBD2	CASSPSGGWTGELFF	TGTGCCAGCAGCCCCTCGGGGGGTTGGACCGGGGAGCTGTTTTTT
TRBV11-2	-	TRBJ1-4	TRBD1	CASSSPKRQGLEKLFF	TGTGCCAGCAGCTCTCCTAAGAGACAGGGGCTTGAAAAACTGTTTTTT
TRBV28	many	TRBJ2-7	TRBD1	CASLRGTGPNPAGYEQYF	TGTGCCAGTTTACGCGGGACAGGGCCCAATCCCGCCGGCTACGAGCAGTACTTC
TRBV28	medium-sized	TRBJ1-5	-	CASRPSDNNQPQHF	TGTGCCAGCAGGCCATCTGATAACAATCAGCCCCAGCATTTT
TRBV29-1	medium-sized	TRBJ2-7	-	CSVETPVTSYEQYF	TGCAGCGTTGAGACACCAGTGACTTCCTACGAGCAGTACTTC
TRBV5-1	few	TRBJ2-1	TRBD2	CASSPGLAEYNEQFF	TGCGCCAGCAGCCCGGGACTAGCGGAATACAATGAGCAGTTCTTC
TRBV6-1	many	TRBJ1-2	-	CASSQGPLWASGPSRGDGYTF	TGTGCCAGCAGTCAGGGGCCCTTGTGGGCGAGCGGCCCGAGCCGGGGAGACGGCTACACCTTC
TRBV10-3	few	TRBJ2-7	TRBD2	CANRPGTSGSEQYF	TGTGCCAACCGCCCCGGGACTAGCGGCTCCGAGCAGTACTTC
TRBV19	-	TRBJ2-1	-	CASSPSGNPYNEQFF	TGTGCCAGTAGTCCCTCCGGGAACCCGTACAATGAGCAGTTCTTC
TRBV11-3	medium-sized	TRBJ2-7	-	CASSLIRGVGNEQYF	TGTGCCAGCAGCTTAATACGTGGCGTTGGAAACGAGCAGTACTTC
TRBV20-1	-	TRBJ1-5	-	CSARGGNRENQPQHF	TGCAGTGCTAGAGGGGGAAACAGGGAGAATCAGCCCCAGCATTTT
TRBV28	medium-sized	TRBJ2-3	-	CASSLTLEGTDTQYF	TGTGCCAGCAGTTTAACGTTGGAGGGCACAGATACGCAGTATTTT
TRBV11-2	many	TRBJ1-3	-	CASSQLDSGNTIYF	TGTGCCAGCAGCCAGCTGGACAGCGGGAACACCATATATTTT